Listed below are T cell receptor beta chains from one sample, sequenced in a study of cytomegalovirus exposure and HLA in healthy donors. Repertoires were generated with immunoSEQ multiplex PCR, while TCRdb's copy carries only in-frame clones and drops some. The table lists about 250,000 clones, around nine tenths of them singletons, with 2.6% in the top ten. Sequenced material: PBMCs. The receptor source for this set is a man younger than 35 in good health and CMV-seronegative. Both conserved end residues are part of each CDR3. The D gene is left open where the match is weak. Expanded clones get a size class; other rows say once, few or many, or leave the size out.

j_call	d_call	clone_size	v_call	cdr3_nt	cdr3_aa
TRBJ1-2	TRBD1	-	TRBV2	TGTGCCAGCAGAGCCGCCGGGACAGCCTTC	CASRAAGTAF
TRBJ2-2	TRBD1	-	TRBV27	TGTGCCAGCAGTTTATGGTTGACAGGGGGCGCTGACACCGGGGAGCTGTTTTTT	CASSLWLTGGADTGELFF
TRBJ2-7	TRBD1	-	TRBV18	TGTGCCAGCTCACCACCCAATTCACCGTACGACAGGGGAGGTGAGCAGTACTTC	CASSPPNSPYDRGGEQYF
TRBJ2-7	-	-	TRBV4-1	TGCGCCAGCAGCCAAGTTGGGACTGACCTCTACGAGCAGTACTTC	CASSQVGTDLYEQYF
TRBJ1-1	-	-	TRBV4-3	TGCGCCAGCAGCCAAGAGATCGGGAACACTGAAGCTTTCTTT	CASSQEIGNTEAFF
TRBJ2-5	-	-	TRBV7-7	TGTGCCAGCAGCTTAGAAGGACACCAACAAGAGACCCAGTACTTC	CASSLEGHQQETQYF
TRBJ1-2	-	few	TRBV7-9	TGTGCCAGCAGCGGCCGCCGGGACTCACCCTATGGCTACACCTTC	CASSGRRDSPYGYTF
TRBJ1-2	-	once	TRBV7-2	TGTGCCAGCAGCTTGGTAATGGAGGGCGCACGGGGCTACACCTTC	CASSLVMEGARGYTF
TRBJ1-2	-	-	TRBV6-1	TGTGCCAGCAGTGAACAGACTGGGGACTACTATGGCTACACCTTC	CASSEQTGDYYGYTF
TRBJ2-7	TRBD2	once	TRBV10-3	TGTGCCATCAGTGAGCCCAGGGGACTAGCGGGAGGCTACGAGCAGTACTTC	CAISEPRGLAGGYEQYF
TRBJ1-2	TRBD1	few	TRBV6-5	TGTGCCAGCCGGACAGGGATCGGTTATGGCTACACCTTC	CASRTGIGYGYTF
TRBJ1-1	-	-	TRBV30	TGTGCCTGGACTAGGGGCATCCAAGCTTTCTTT	CAWTRGIQAFF
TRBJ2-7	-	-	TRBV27	TGTGCCAGCAGCGAGGACAGTCGGGGCAGGCAGTACTTC	CASSEDSRGRQYF
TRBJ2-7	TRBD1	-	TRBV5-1	TGCGCCAGCAGCTTGGCCGGGACAGTCTCCTACGAGCAGTACTTC	CASSLAGTVSYEQYF
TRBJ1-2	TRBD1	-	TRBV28	TGTGCCAGCTTACAGGGGGCGGGCTATGGCTACACCTTC	CASLQGAGYGYTF
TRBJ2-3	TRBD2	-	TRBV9	TGTGCCAGCAGCGTAGGGGGAGCGGGGGCGAGAGATACGCAGTATTTT	CASSVGGAGARDTQYF
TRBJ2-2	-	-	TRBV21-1	TGTGCCAGCCAAGCAGCTGACGCGGTCGGGGAGCTGTTTTTT	CASQAADAVGELFF
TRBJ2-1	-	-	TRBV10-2	TGCGCCAGCAGCGTTAGCGGCATCTCCTACAATGAGCAGTTCTTC	CASSVSGISYNEQFF
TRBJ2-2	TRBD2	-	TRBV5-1	TGCGCCAGCAGCTCTTTAGGGACTAGCGGGGGGAACACCGGGGAGCTGTTTTTT	CASSSLGTSGGNTGELFF
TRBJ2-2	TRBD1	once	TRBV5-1	TGCGCCAGCAGCTACGGGTGGACAGGACCCGGGGAGCTGTTTTTT	CASSYGWTGPGELFF
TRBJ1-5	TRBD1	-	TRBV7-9	TGTGCCAGCAGCTATTTTCAGGGGGGTAGCAATCAGCCCCAGCATTTT	CASSYFQGGSNQPQHF
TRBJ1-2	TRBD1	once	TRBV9	TGTGCCAGCAGCTCCTTATCCGGGACAGGGGCCTACACCTTC	CASSSLSGTGAYTF
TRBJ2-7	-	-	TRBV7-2	TGTGCCAGCAGCTTAGCCAGGGGCTACGAGCAGTACTTC	CASSLARGYEQYF
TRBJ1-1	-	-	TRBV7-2	TGTGCCAGCAGCCACACGAACACTGAAGCTTTCTTT	CASSHTNTEAFF
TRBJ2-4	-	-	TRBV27	TGTGCCAGCAGTTCCCGCGGCCCAAACATTCAGTACTTC	CASSSRGPNIQYF
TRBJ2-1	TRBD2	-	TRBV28	TGTGCCAGCAGTTTACGTCGAGCGGGAACGGAGTTCTTC	CASSLRRAGTEFF
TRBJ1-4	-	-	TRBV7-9	TGTGCCAGCAGCTTAGGCCCTAGGGGCGTAGAAAAACTGTTTTTT	CASSLGPRGVEKLFF
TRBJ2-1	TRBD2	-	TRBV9	TGTGCCAGCAGCGGCGATAGCGGGTCCTACAATGAGCAGTTCTTC	CASSGDSGSYNEQFF
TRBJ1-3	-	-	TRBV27	TGTGCCAGGTACGACAGGTTCTGCTCTGGAAACACCATATATTTT	CARYDRFCSGNTIYF
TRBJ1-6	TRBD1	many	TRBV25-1	TGTGCCACCCGAGGGGGCAATTCACCCCTCCACTTT	CATRGGNSPLHF
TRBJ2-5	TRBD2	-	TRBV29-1	TGCAGCGCCGGGACTAGCGGAGCGACCCAGTACTTC	CSAGTSGATQYF
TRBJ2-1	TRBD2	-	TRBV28	TGTGCCAGCACCCTACGACTAGCCGGGGTAAATGAGCAGTTCTTC	CASTLRLAGVNEQFF
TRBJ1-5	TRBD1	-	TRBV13	TGTGCCAGCAGCATAGGACAGGGCAGGCAGCCCCAGCATTTT	CASSIGQGRQPQHF
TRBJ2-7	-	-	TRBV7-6	TGTGCCAGCAGCTTATTTGGGGGGGGGCTCTCCGAGCAGTACTTC	CASSLFGGGLSEQYF
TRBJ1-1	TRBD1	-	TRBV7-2	TGTGCCAGCAGCTTAGTAGGGACAGGGAACGGGAACACTGAAGCTTTCTTT	CASSLVGTGNGNTEAFF
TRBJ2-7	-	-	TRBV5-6	TGTGCCAGCAGCTTGAATCGCGGGTCTGGGGAGCAGTACTTC	CASSLNRGSGEQYF
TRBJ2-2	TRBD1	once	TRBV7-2	TGTGCCAGCAGCTTAGTGGGACAGGGAGTACGGGAGCTGTTTTTT	CASSLVGQGVRELFF
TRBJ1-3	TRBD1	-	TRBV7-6	TGTGCCAGCAGCGAACAGGGGGTCTCAAACACCATATATTTT	CASSEQGVSNTIYF
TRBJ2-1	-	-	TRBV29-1	TGCAGCGCAAACGGACAGAGCTCCTACAATGAGCAGTTCTTC	CSANGQSSYNEQFF
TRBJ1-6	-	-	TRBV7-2	TGTGCCAGCAGGGAAACAGAGTTTTCACCCCTCCACTTT	CASRETEFSPLHF
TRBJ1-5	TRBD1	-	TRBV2	TGTGCCAGCAGCGGGACAGGGAATCAGCCCCAGCATTTT	CASSGTGNQPQHF
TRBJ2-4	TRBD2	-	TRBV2	TGTGCCAGCAGCGCGGGACTAGCGGGGGGGCGCAAGTACTTC	CASSAGLAGGRKYF
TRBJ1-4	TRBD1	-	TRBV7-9	TGTGCCAGCAGCTCCGGGACAGGGTACGAAAAACTGTTTTTT	CASSSGTGYEKLFF
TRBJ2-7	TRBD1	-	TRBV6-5	TGTGCCAGCAGTTACGCCCTGACAGGGGGCGTAAACGAGCAGTACTTC	CASSYALTGGVNEQYF
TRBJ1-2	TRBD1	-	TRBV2	TGTGCCAGCAGTGTTCTTTTAGGGGGCGACGTCTACACCTTC	CASSVLLGGDVYTF
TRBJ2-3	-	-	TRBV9	TGTGCCAGCAGCGTCGGGGGGCGAGGATCAGATACGCAGTATTTT	CASSVGGRGSDTQYF
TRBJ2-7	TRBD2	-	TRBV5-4	TGTGCCAGCAGCCATCGGGAGGCCCACGAGCAGTACTTC	CASSHREAHEQYF
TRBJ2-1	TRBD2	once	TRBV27	TGTGCCAGCAGTTTTTCTAGCGGGAGGGCCTACAATGAGCAGTTCTTC	CASSFSSGRAYNEQFF
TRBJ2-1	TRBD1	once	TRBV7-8	TGTGCCAGCAGCTTAGGGACAGGGGATTTCGATGAGCAGTTCTTC	CASSLGTGDFDEQFF
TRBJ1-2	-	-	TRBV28	TGTGCCAGCAGTTTCGGTTATGGCTACACCTTC	CASSFGYGYTF
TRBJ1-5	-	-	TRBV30	TGTGCCTGGAGTGTAATGGAGAGCGGGCCCCAGCATTTT	CAWSVMESGPQHF
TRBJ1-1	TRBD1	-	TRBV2	TGTGCCAGCAGGGGGACAGGGGCGGGGACTGAAGCTTTCTTT	CASRGTGAGTEAFF
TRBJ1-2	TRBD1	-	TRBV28	TGTGCCGCAGGGCCGACCAGGGGGACAGGGACCTATGGCTACACCTTC	CAAGPTRGTGTYGYTF
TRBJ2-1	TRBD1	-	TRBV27	TGTGCCAGCAGTTCACACAGGGGTGGCAATGAGCAGTTCTTC	CASSSHRGGNEQFF
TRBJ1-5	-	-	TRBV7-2	TGTGCCAGCGGCCTCCCTGGTCGGGGCAATCAGCCCCAGCATTTT	CASGLPGRGNQPQHF
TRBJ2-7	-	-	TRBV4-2	TGTGCCAGCAGCCAAGATTCGCGGGGCGAGCAGTACTTC	CASSQDSRGEQYF
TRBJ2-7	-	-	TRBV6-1	TGTGCCAGCAGTGAAACAGGGTGGTCCTACGAGCAGTACTTC	CASSETGWSYEQYF
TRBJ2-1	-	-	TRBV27	TGTGCCAGCAAAGGGGGAACAGGGGGGGCTGAGCAGTTCTTC	CASKGGTGGAEQFF
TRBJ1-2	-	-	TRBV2	TGTGCCAGCAGTGAACAGGACTCCCTCTATGGCTACACCTTC	CASSEQDSLYGYTF